This TCR beta chain was sequenced for a study of OX40 agonist ivuxolimab in advanced cancers. Study context: The dose-escalation cohort had hepatocellular carcinoma, melanoma, renal cell or head and neck cancer.

Germline V CDR1 and CDR2: SEHNR, FQNEAQ (reference sequence). The CDR3 spans 15 residues. V was clipped by 0 bases and J by 1 base, with 9 bases between them. Using immunoSEQ multiplex PCR, the repertoire was profiled, and TCRdb retains in-frame clones only, with some absent. The sample carries more than 25,000 clones, 92% recorded once. This rearrangement joins TRBV7-9 to TRBJ1-1, with D uncertain. The source of this sequence is an adult with an advanced solid tumor such as melanoma, head and neck, liver or kidney cancer. Sample: CD4+ or CD8+ T cells sorted from blood, taken in a trial of the OX40 agonist ivuxolimab. Here the CDR3 DNA reads TGTGCCAGCAGCTTAGCGGCAGAACCGAACACTGAAGCTTTCTTT. Its protein is CASSLAAEPNTEAFF. Variable domain in full (rest from reference TRBV7-9 and TRBJ1-1): DTGVSQNPRHKITKRGQNVTFRCDPISEHNRLYWYRQTLGQGPEFLTYFQNEAQLEKSRLLSDRFSAERPKGSFSTLEIQRTEQGDSAMYLCASSLAAEPNTEAFFGQGTRLTVV.